Sequencing of this T cell receptor beta chain was carried out in a study of shared clonotypes between healthy human individuals. The test was conducted at deep level. Ten immunoSEQ deep assay plates were used to sequence the DNA of unsorted PBMCs. Produced via immunoSEQ multiplex PCR; TCRdb's table is partial and in-frame only. The table records 450,000 to 650,000 clones, roughly 79% of them present only once. The length of the CDR3 is 16 residues. The germline CDR1 and CDR2 sequences are SGDLS and YYNGEE. The ends lost 0 bases at V and 5 bases at J; junction bases unmatched: 8. Source material: PBMCs. The origin of this receptor is a woman in her thirties or forties in good health. Some clones in this sample may be carry-over from other donors' samples. The V and J genes are TRBV9 and TRBJ2-7; TRBD1 aligns across 10 bases. The CDR3 bases are TGTGCCAGCAGCGTAGCCGTGGGACAGGGGCTCGACGAGCAGTACTTC. Translation: CASSVAVGQGLDEQYF.